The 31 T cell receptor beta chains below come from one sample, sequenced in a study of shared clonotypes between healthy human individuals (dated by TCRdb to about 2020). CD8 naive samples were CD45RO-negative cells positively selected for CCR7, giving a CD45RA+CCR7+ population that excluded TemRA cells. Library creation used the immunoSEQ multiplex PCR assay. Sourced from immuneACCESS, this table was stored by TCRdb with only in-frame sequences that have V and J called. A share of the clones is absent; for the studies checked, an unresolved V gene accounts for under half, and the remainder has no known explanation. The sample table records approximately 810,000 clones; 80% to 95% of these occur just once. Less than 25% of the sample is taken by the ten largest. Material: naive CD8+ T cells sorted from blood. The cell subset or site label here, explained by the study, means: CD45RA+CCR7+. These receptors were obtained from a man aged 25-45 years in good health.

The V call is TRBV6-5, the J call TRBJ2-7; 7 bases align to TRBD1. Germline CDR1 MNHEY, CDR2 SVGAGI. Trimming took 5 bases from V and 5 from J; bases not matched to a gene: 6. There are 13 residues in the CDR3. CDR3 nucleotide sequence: TGTGCCAGCAGTCTGACAGGGACCCACGAGCAGTACTTC. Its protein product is CASSLTGTHEQYF.

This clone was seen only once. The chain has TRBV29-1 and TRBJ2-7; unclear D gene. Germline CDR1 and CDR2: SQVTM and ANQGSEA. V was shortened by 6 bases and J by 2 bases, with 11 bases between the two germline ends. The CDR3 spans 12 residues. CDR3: CSVADKPYEQYF. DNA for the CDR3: TGCAGCGTCGCAGACAAGCCCTACGAGCAGTACTTC.

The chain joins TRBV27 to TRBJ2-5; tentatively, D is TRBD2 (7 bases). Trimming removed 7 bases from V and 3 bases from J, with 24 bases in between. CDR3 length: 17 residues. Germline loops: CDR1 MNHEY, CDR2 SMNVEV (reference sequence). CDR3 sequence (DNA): TGTGCCAGCACTCGCTTAGCCGGGGGAGGGGGGAAAGAGACCCAGTACTTC. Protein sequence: CASTRLAGGGGKETQYF.

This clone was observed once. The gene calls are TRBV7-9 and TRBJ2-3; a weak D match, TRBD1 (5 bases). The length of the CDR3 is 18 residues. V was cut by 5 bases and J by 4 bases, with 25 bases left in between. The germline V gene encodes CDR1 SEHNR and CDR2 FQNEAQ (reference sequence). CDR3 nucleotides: TGTGCCAGCAGCCTTATAGGGGTTGGGATTGGAAGAGCAGATACGCAGTATTTT. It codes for CASSLIGVGIGRADTQYF.

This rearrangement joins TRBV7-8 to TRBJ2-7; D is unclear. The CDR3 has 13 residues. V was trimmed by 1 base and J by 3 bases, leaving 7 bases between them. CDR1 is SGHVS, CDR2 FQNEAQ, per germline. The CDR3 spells CASSLVQNYEQYF. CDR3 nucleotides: TGTGCCAGCAGCTTAGTACAGAACTACGAGCAGTACTTC.

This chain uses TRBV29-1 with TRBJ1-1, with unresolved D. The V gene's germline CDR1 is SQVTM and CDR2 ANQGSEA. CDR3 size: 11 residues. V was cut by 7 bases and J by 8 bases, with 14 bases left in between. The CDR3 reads CSGSREGEAFF. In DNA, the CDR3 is TGCAGCGGGTCGCGGGAGGGAGAAGCTTTCTTT.

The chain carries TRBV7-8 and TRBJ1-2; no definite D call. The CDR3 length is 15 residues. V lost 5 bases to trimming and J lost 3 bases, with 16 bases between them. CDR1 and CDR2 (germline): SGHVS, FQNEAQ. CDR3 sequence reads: CASSGDSSADYGYTF. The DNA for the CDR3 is TGTGCCAGCAGCGGAGACTCGTCGGCGGACTATGGCTACACCTTC.

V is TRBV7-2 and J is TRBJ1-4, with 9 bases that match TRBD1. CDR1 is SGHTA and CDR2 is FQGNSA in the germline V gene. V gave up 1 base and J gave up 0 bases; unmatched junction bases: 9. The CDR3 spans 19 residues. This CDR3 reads CASSLVGQGSWTTNEKLFF. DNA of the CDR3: TGTGCCAGCAGCTTAGTGGGACAGGGTTCTTGGACAACTAATGAAAAACTGTTTTTT.

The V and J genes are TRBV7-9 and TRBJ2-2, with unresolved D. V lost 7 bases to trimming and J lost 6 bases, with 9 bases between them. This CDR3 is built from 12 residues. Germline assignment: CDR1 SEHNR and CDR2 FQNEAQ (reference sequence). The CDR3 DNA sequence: TGTGCCAGCACTACTTTCTCCGGGGAGCTGTTTTTT. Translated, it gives CASTTFSGELFF.

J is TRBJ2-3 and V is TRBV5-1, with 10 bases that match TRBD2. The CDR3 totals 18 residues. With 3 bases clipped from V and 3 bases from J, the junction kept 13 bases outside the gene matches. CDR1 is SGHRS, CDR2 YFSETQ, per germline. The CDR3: CASSSQDAGTSVTDTQYF. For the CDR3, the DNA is TGCGCCAGCAGCTCGCAGGACGCCGGGACTAGCGTTACAGATACGCAGTATTTT.

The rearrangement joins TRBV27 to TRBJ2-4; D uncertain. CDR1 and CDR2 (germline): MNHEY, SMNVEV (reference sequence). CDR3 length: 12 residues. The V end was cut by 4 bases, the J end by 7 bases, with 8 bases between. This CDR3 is CASSSRRNIQYF. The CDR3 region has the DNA TGTGCCAGCAGTTCCAGACGGAACATTCAGTACTTC.

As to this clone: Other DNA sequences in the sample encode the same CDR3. The CDR3 coding sequence is TGTGCCAGCAGCGTATGGAGAACAACCGACACCGGGGAGCTGTTTTTT. It is translated as CASSVWRTTDTGELFF. V usage is TRBV9 and J usage is TRBJ2-2; D call uncertain. V lost 1 base, J lost 3 bases, and 13 bases lay in between. Germline assignment: CDR1 SGDLS and CDR2 YYNGEE. This CDR3 spans 16 amino acids.

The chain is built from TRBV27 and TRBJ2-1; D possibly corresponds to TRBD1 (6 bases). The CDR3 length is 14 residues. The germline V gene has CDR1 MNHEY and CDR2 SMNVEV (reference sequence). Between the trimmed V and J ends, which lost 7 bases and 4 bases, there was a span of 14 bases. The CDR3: CASKWGTLYNEQFF. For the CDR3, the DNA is TGTGCCAGCAAGTGGGGGACATTGTACAATGAGCAGTTCTTC.

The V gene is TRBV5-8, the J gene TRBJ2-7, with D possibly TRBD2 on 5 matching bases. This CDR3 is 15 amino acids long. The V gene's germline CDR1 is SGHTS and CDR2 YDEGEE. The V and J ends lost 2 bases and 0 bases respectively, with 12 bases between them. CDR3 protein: CASSFRTGYSYEQYF. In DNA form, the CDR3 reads TGTGCCAGCAGCTTCCGAACGGGGTACTCCTACGAGCAGTACTTC.

This CDR3 reads CASSVGGSASEQYF. The CDR3 DNA sequence: TGTGCCAGCAGCGTCGGGGGTTCGGCCTCGGAGCAGTACTTC. The chain carries TRBV9 and TRBJ2-7; a possible D gene is TRBD2 (6 bases). The CDR3 is 14 residues long. Looked up from germline, CDR1 is SGDLS and CDR2 is YYNGEE. Trimming stripped 2 bases from V and 7 bases from J, with 16 bases between. Combining the CDR3 with reference TRBV9 and TRBJ2-7 gives the whole variable domain DSGVTQTPKHLITATGQRVTLRCSPRSGDLSVYWYQQSLDQGLQFLIQYYNGEERAKGNILERFSAQQFPDLHSELNLSSLELGDSALYFCASSVGGSASEQYFGPGTRLTVT.

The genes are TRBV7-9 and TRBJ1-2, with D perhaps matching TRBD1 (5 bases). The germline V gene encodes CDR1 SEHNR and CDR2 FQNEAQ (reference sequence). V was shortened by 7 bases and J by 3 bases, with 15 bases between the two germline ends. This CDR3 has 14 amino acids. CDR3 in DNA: TGTGCCAGCACCCCCCCGGGACTGCACTATGGCTACACCTTC. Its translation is CASTPPGLHYGYTF.

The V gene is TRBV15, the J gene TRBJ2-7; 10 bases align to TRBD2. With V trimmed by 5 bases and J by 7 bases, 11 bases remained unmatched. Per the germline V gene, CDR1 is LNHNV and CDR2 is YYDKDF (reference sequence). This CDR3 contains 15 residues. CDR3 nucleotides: TGTGCCACCAGCGGAAGCGGGAGGGTCGACGGGGAGCAGTACTTC. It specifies CATSGSGRVDGEQYF. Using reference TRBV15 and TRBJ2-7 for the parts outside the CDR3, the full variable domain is DAMVIQNPRYQVTQFGKPVTLSCSQTLNHNVMYWYQQKSSQAPKLLFHYYDKDFNNEADTPDNFQSRRPNTSFCFLDIRSPGLGDTAMYLCATSGSGRVDGEQYFGPGTRLTVT.

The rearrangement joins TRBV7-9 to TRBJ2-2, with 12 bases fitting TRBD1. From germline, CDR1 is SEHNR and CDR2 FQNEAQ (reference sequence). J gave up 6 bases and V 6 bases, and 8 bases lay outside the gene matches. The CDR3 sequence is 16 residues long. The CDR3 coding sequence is TGTGCCAGCAGTTTCCCCGGGACAGGGGGCCCCGGGGAGCTGTTTTTT. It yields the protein CASSFPGTGGPGELFF.

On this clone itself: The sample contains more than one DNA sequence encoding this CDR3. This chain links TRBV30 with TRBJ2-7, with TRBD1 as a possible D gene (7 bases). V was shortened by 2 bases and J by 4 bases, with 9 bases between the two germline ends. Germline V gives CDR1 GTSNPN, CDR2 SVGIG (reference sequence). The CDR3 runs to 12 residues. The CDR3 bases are TGTGCCTGGAGTTCAGGGGGGTACGAGCAGTACTTC. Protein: CAWSSGGYEQYF.

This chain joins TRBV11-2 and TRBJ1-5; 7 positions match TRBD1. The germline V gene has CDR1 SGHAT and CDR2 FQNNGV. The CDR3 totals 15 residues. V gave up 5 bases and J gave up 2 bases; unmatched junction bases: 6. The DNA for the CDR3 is TGTGCCAGCAGCCCAGACAGGGTGGGCAATCAGCCCCAGCATTTT. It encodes CASSPDRVGNQPQHF.

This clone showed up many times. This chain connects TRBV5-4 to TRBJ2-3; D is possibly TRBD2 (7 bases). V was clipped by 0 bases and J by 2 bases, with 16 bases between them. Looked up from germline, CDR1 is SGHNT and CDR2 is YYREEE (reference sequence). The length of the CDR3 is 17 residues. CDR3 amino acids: CASSLEGGQGVTDTQYF. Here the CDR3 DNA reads TGTGCCAGCAGCTTGGAGGGGGGGCAGGGTGTCACAGATACGCAGTATTTT.

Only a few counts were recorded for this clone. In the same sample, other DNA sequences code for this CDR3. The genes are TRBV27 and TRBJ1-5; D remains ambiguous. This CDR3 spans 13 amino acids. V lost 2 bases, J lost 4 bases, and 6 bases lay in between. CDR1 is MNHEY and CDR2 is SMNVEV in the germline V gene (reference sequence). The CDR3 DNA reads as TGTGCCAGCAGTTTAGCAGTGAATCAGCCCCAGCATTTT. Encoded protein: CASSLAVNQPQHF.

CDR3 amino acids: CASSDVQGGMNTEAFF. In DNA, the CDR3 is TGTGCCAGCAGTGACGTACAGGGGGGCATGAACACTGAAGCTTTCTTT. The V call is TRBV2, the J call TRBJ1-1; TRBD1 aligns across 8 bases. Germline V gives CDR1 SNHLY, CDR2 FYNNEI. V shed 3 bases, J shed 0 bases, and the junction held 6 bases outside the gene matches. The CDR3 spans 16 residues.

For the CDR3, the DNA is TGCAGCTCCGAGGGGACCCTTGGAGCTTTCTTT. Amino acid sequence: CSSEGTLGAFF. This chain joins TRBV29-1 and TRBJ1-1, with a weak D call TRBD1 (5 bases). In germline, CDR1 is SQVTM, CDR2 ANQGSEA. V was cut by 8 bases and J by 10 bases, with 17 bases left in between. CDR3 length: 11 residues.

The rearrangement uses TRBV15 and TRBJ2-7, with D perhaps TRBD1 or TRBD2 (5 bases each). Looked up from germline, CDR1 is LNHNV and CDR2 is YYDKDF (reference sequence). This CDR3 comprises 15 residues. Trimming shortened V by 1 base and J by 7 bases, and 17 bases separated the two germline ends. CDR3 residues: CATSRGREGALEQYF. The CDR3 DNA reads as TGTGCCACCAGCAGAGGACGGGAAGGGGCTTTGGAGCAGTACTTC.

The CDR3 region has the DNA TGTGCCAGCAGAGAGGGACGAGGCTACACCTTC. It translates to CASREGRGYTF. This chain connects TRBV5-8 to TRBJ1-2, with D perhaps matching TRBD1 (5 bases). CDR1 and CDR2 from the germline V gene are SGHTS and YDEGEE. V lost 5 bases to trimming and J lost 8 bases, with 10 bases between them. The CDR3 runs to 11 residues.

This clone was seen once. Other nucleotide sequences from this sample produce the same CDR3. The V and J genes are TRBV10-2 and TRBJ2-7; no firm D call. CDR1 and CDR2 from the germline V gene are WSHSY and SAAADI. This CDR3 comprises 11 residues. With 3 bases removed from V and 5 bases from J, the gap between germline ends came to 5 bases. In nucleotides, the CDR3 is TGCGCCAGCAGTGAAGGAAACGAGCAGTACTTC. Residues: CASSEGNEQYF.

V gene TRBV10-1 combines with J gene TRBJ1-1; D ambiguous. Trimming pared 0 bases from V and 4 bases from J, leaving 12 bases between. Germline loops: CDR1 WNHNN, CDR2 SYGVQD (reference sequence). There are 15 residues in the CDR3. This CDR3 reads CASSESMGFSTEAFF. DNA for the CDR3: TGCGCCAGCAGTGAGTCGATGGGGTTCTCCACTGAAGCTTTCTTT.

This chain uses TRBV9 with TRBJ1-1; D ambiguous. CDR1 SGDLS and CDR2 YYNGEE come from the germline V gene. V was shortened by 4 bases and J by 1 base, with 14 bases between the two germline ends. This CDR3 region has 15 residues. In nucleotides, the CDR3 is TGTGCCAGCAGCATCCACTCCCGGGGGAACACTGAAGCTTTCTTT. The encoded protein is CASSIHSRGNTEAFF.

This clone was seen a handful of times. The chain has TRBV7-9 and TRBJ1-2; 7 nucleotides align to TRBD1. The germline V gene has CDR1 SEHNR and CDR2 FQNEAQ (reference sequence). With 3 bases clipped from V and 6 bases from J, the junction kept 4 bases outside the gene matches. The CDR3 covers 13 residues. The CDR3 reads CASSLTGSDGYTF. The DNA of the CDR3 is TGTGCCAGCAGCTTGACAGGGTCGGATGGCTACACCTTC.

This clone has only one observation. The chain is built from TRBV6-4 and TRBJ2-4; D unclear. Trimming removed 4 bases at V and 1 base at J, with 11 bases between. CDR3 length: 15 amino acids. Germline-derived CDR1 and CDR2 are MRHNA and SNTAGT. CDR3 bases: TGTGCCAGCAGTGTGGCGGTCGGGGCCAAAAACATTCAGTACTTC. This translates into CASSVAVGAKNIQYF.